Sequencing of this T cell receptor (beta chain) was carried out in a study of OX40 agonist ivuxolimab in advanced cancers. Study as a whole: Patients took ivuxolimab, an agonistic anti-OX40 (CD134) antibody. Mean age around 60 years, range about 20 to 79; approximately 83% male. Overall study findings and caveats: Some patients without response likewise showed low normalized clonal expansion. Partly responding patients at 0.1-3.0 mg/kg showed some of the smallest clonal expansion.

As for this clone: Its antigen is unidentified.

The assay was immunoSEQ multiplex PCR, and TCRdb's table has in-frame clones only and misses some. Seen here are fewer than 80,000 clones, about 82% observed once, and the top ten hold almost 6%. CDR1 SGDLS and CDR2 YYNGEE come from the germline V gene. With 4 bases clipped from V and 5 bases from J, the junction kept 6 bases outside the gene matches. This CDR3 has 14 residues. Sequences were derived from CD4+ or CD8+ T cells sorted from blood, sampled in a trial of the OX40 agonist ivuxolimab. The source is an adult with an advanced solid tumor such as melanoma, head and neck, liver or kidney cancer. The chain couples TRBV9 to TRBJ2-5; 9 bases agree with TRBD1. CDR3 bases: TGTGCCAGCAGCCCGACCGGGACAGGGGAGACCCAGTACTTC. Its translation: CASSPTGTGETQYF.